These 15 T cell receptor beta chains were sequenced from one sample in a study of blood T cell repertoires in COVID-19. The repertoire was sequenced with immunoSEQ multiplex PCR; TCRdb's copy has only in-frame clones and lacks some. The sample consists of hundreds of thousands of clones, nearly 90% of them appearing once. Sequenced sample: PBMCs or T cells enriched from blood (not recorded which). The receptors were sampled from a woman in her late teens or twenties who had been exposed to COVID-19.

The gene calls are TRBV5-1 and TRBJ2-1, with TRBD2 matching 7 bases. The CDR3 has 15 amino acids. Germline-derived CDR1 and CDR2 are SGHRS and YFSETQ. The trim removed 1 base at V and 1 base at J, leaving 2 bases unmatched. This chain's CDR3 is CASSLSGGSYNEQFF. CDR3 DNA sequence: TGCGCCAGCAGCTTGTCGGGAGGTTCCTACAATGAGCAGTTCTTC.

This clone was seen a single time. The chain couples TRBV28 to TRBJ1-4; D not certain. The V gene's germline CDR1 is MDHEN and CDR2 SYDVKM. V dropped 6 bases and J dropped 3 bases, with 8 bases sitting between them. This CDR3 comprises 13 residues. CDR3 sequence reads: CASRGGPNEKLFF. For the CDR3, the DNA is TGTGCCAGCAGAGGAGGGCCTAATGAAAAACTGTTTTTT.

The chain employs TRBV28 and TRBJ2-5; weak D call: TRBD1 (5 bases). From germline, CDR1 is MDHEN and CDR2 SYDVKM. There are 14 residues in the CDR3. Trimming took 6 bases from V and 4 from J, leaving 15 bases between them. CDR3 protein: CASRYSGLAETQYF. In nucleotides, the CDR3 is TGTGCCAGCAGGTATTCAGGGTTGGCAGAGACCCAGTACTTC.

This clone was observed a single time. The chain has TRBV7-2 and TRBJ1-4, with D uncertain. Germline CDR1 is SGHTA and CDR2 is FQGNSA. With 1 base removed from V and 10 bases from J, the gap between germline ends came to 25 bases. This CDR3 is 18 amino acids long. The CDR3 sequence: CASSLGLAINEVIGKLFF. DNA for the CDR3: TGTGCCAGCAGCTTAGGCCTTGCGATAAATGAAGTTATTGGAAAACTGTTTTTT.

The chain has TRBV28 and TRBJ2-4; maybe TRBD1 (6 bases). Germline-derived CDR1 and CDR2 are MDHEN and SYDVKM. Trimming took off 3 bases at V and 9 bases at J, with 15 bases between the two ends. This CDR3 spans 14 amino acids. CDR3 nucleotide sequence: TGTGCCAGCAGTTTTCTTCAGGGGCCAGGCATTCAGTACTTC. Encoded protein: CASSFLQGPGIQYF.

The chain carries TRBV2 and TRBJ2-1; D possibly corresponds to TRBD1 (5 bases). CDR3 size: 12 residues. The germline gives CDR1 SNHLY, CDR2 FYNNEI. Trimming cost V 8 bases and J 6 bases, with 11 bases left between them. CDR3 protein: CASRAGSNEQFF. The DNA of the CDR3 is TGTGCCAGCCGGGCAGGGTCCAATGAGCAGTTCTTC. The full variable domain, completed using reference TRBV2 and TRBJ2-1, is EPEVTQTPSHQVTQMGQEVILRCVPISNHLYFYWYRQILGQKVEFLVSFYNNEISEKSEIFDDQFSVERPDGSNFTLKIRSTKLEDSAMYFCASRAGSNEQFFGPGTRLTVL.

The CDR3 DNA follows: TGTGCCAGTAGAAAGATGCCACGGACATTCAACACTGAAGCTTTCTTT. Translation: CASRKMPRTFNTEAFF. This chain uses TRBV19 with TRBJ1-1, with a tentative D call TRBD1 (5 bases). Trimming shortened V by 6 bases and J by 2 bases, and 19 bases separated the two germline ends. The CDR3 covers 16 residues. The germline V gene encodes CDR1 LNHDA and CDR2 SQIVND (reference sequence).

The chain carries TRBV6-5 and TRBJ2-7; 8 bases match TRBD1. Germline assignment: CDR1 MNHEY and CDR2 SVGAGI. There are 15 residues in the CDR3. The V segment lost 5 bases and the J segment 4 bases; nucleotides outside the gene matches: 10. The chain's CDR3 is CASSTFGTGWYEQYF. CDR3 coding DNA: TGTGCCAGCAGTACCTTCGGGACAGGCTGGTACGAGCAGTACTTC.

The chain has TRBV27 and TRBJ2-7; 8 positions match TRBD1. This CDR3 spans 17 amino acids. Unmatched junction bases numbered 16, after V lost 5 bases and J lost 4 bases. Germline lookup yields CDR1 MNHEY and CDR2 SMNVEV (reference sequence). The DNA for the CDR3 is TGTGCCAGCAGTCCACGTTATATAGGACAGGGAGAATACGAGCAGTACTTC. This codes for CASSPRYIGQGEYEQYF.

This chain links TRBV6-1 with TRBJ2-1; 15 positions match TRBD2. CDR3 length equals 16 residues. CDR1 is MNHNS and CDR2 is SASEGT in the germline V gene. J was trimmed by 7 bases and V by 4 bases; bases with no gene match: 5. The CDR3 nucleotides read TGTGCCAGCAGTGCAATGGGACTAGCGGGAGGTAATGAGCAGTTCTTC. It encodes CASSAMGLAGGNEQFF.

The rearrangement uses TRBV28 and TRBJ1-2, with TRBD1 as a possible D gene (5 bases). Germline V lookup: CDR1 MDHEN, CDR2 SYDVKM. V was trimmed by 7 bases and J by 4 bases, leaving 22 bases between them. The CDR3 consists of 16 residues. In nucleotides, the CDR3 is TGTGCCAGCACCGCTCGCGTGGGGGTGGGGGGCTATGGCTACACCTTC. Encoded protein: CASTARVGVGGYGYTF.

This clone has just one count. V usage is TRBV7-8 and J usage is TRBJ1-4, with a tentative D call TRBD1 (5 bases). Germline CDR1 SGHVS, CDR2 FQNEAQ. V was trimmed by 5 bases and J by 0 bases, leaving 10 bases between them. CDR3 length: 15 residues. The CDR3 DNA is TGTGCCAGCAGCGCCACAGGTGCAACTAATGAAAAACTGTTTTTT. Translation gives CASSATGATNEKLFF.

V usage is TRBV2 and J usage is TRBJ2-1; possible D gene TRBD2, 6 bases. The CDR3 extends over 14 amino acids. The V end was cut by 11 bases, the J end by 3 bases, with 17 bases between. Germline loops: CDR1 SNHLY, CDR2 FYNNEI. The CDR3 protein is CAASRGTNYNEQFF. CDR3 nucleotides: TGTGCCGCCTCCCGGGGGACGAACTACAATGAGCAGTTCTTC.

The chain employs TRBV6-4 and TRBJ2-3; unclear D gene. From germline, CDR1 is MRHNA and CDR2 SNTAGT. The ends were cut back, 5 bases at V and 0 bases at J, with 6 bases in the middle. The CDR3 covers 13 residues. DNA of the CDR3: TGTGCCAGCAGTCTTTCTAGCACAGATACGCAGTATTTT. Its protein is CASSLSSTDTQYF.

The chain combines TRBV5-1 with TRBJ2-2, with 11 bases lining up with TRBD2. Germline-derived CDR1 and CDR2 are SGHRS and YFSETQ. This CDR3 is built from 17 residues. V was pared by 3 bases and J by 0 bases, with 4 bases of the junction left unmatched. CDR3 region: CASSSGTSGPNTGELFF. CDR3 DNA sequence: TGCGCCAGCAGCTCGGGGACTAGCGGTCCGAACACCGGGGAGCTGTTTTTT.